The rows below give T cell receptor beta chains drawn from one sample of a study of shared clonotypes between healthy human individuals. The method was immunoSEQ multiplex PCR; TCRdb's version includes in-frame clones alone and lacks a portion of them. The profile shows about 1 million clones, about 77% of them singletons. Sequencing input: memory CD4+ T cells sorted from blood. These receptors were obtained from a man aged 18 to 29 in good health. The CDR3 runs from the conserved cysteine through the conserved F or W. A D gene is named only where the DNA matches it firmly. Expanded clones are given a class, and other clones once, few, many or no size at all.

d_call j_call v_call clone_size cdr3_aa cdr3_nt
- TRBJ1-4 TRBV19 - CASNTATNEKLFF TGTGCCAGTAACACAGCAACTAATGAAAAACTGTTTTTT
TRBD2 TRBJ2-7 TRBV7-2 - CASSLESASGTYEQYF TGTGCCAGCAGCTTAGAATCGGCTAGCGGAACCTACGAGCAGTACTTC
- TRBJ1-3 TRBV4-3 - CASSQDLGLGNTIYF TGCGCCAGCAGCCAAGATTTGGGCCTCGGAAACACCATATATTTT
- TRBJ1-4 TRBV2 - CASSERWEKLFF TGTGCCAGCAGTGAAAGATGGGAAAAACTGTTTTTT
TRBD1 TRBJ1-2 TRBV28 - CASSSTGVGYTF TGTGCCAGCAGTTCAACAGGGGTTGGCTACACCTTC
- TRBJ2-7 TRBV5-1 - CASSLGYGQIYEQYF TGCGCCAGCAGCTTGGGATATGGACAGATCTACGAGCAGTACTTC
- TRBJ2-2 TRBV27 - CASSFGAWNTGELFF TGTGCCAGCAGTTTCGGTGCCTGGAACACCGGGGAGCTGTTTTTT
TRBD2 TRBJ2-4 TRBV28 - CASSLKGLAGGIQYF TGTGCCAGCAGTTTAAAGGGACTAGCGGGGGGCATTCAGTACTTC
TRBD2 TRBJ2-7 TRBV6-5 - CASRPPGGAGEQYF TGTGCCAGCAGACCTCCGGGGGGGGCGGGCGAGCAGTACTTC
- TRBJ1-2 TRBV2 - CASNSPVNYGYTF TGTGCCAGCAATAGCCCGGTGAACTATGGCTACACCTTC
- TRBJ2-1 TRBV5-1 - CASSLVGASYNEQFF TGCGCCAGCAGCTTGGTGGGGGCGTCCTACAATGAGCAGTTCTTC
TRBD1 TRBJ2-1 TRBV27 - CASSFVGQGADEQFF TGTGCCAGCAGTTTCGTAGGACAGGGGGCCGATGAGCAGTTCTTC
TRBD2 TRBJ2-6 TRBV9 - CASSLSGGSGANVLTF TGTGCCAGCAGCCTGTCGGGGGGCTCTGGGGCCAACGTCCTGACTTTC
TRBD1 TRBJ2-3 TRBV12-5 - CASGPGTGSDTQYF TGTGCTAGTGGTCCCGGGACAGGGTCAGATACGCAGTATTTT
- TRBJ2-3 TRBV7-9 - CASSMSGVGTDTQYF TGTGCCAGCAGCATGAGCGGAGTGGGCACAGATACGCAGTATTTT
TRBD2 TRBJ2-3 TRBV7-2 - CASSPEVSGKGTDTQYF TGTGCCAGCAGCCCAGAGGTTAGCGGGAAGGGCACAGATACGCAGTATTTT
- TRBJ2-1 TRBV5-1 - CASSPGIYNEQFF TGCGCCAGCAGTCCGGGGATCTACAATGAGCAGTTCTTC
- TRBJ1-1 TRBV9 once CASSVATELRTEAFF TGTGCCAGCAGCGTAGCTACCGAACTTCGAACTGAAGCTTTCTTT
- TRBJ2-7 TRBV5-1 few CASSLGTSSSYEQYF TGCGCCAGCAGCTTGGGCACCAGTAGCTCCTACGAGCAGTACTTC
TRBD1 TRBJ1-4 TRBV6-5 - CASRTGGAVEKLFF TGTGCCAGCAGAACAGGGGGCGCGGTTGAAAAACTGTTTTTT
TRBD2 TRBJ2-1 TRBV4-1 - CASSQGPLAGYNEQFF TGCGCCAGCAGCCAAGGCCCCCTAGCGGGGTACAATGAGCAGTTCTTC
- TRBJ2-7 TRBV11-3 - CASSFSSSYEQYF TGTGCCAGCAGCTTTTCCAGTAGCTACGAGCAGTACTTC
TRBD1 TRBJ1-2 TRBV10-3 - CAISLALQGAESYGYTF TGTGCCATCAGCCTTGCCTTACAGGGGGCCGAAAGCTATGGCTACACCTTC
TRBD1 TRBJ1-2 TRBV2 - CASRGQGFNNYGYTF TGTGCCAGCAGAGGACAGGGATTTAATAACTATGGCTACACCTTC
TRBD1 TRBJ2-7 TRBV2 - CASREDRASSYEQYF TGTGCCAGCAGGGAAGACAGGGCTAGCTCCTACGAGCAGTACTTC
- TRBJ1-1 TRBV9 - CASVTGMNTEAFF TGTGCCAGCGTCACAGGCATGAACACTGAAGCTTTCTTT
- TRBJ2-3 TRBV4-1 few CASSQDQAGRFDTQYF TGCGCCAGCAGCCAAGATCAGGCAGGGCGATTTGATACGCAGTATTTT
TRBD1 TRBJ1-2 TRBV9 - CASSGRDSFNYGYTF TGTGCCAGCAGCGGCCGGGACAGCTTTAACTATGGCTACACCTTC
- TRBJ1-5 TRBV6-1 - CASLRDSNQPQHF TGTGCCAGCCTCAGAGATAGCAATCAGCCCCAGCATTTT
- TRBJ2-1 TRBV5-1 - CASSTGTVYNEQFF TGCGCCAGCAGCACCGGGACGGTGTACAATGAGCAGTTCTTC
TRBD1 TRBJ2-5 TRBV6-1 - CASSEETGSQETQYF TGTGCCAGCAGTGAAGAGACAGGGAGTCAAGAGACCCAGTACTTC
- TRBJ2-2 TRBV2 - CANAPYTGELFF TGTGCCAACGCTCCATACACCGGGGAGCTGTTTTTT
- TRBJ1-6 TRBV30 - CAWSEGRGNSPLHF TGTGCCTGGAGTGAAGGGCGCGGTAATTCACCCCTCCACTTT
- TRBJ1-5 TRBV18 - CASSPGGQRNQPQHF TGTGCCAGCTCACCAGGAGGACAGAGAAATCAGCCCCAGCATTTT
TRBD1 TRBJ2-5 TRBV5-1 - CASSLGGTGPEETQYF TGCGCCAGCAGCTTGGGAGGGACAGGGCCGGAAGAGACCCAGTACTTC
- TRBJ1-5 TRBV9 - CASSPREGTANPQHF TGTGCCAGCAGCCCGCGCGAGGGGACCGCTAACCCCCAGCATTTT
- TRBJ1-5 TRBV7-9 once CASSWGTGAHQPQHF TGTGCCAGCAGCTGGGGGACGGGGGCGCATCAGCCCCAGCATTTT
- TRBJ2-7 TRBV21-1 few CASSRSFSGLASYEQYF TGTGCCAGCAGCCGCTCTTTCTCGGGACTAGCTTCCTACGAGCAGTACTTC
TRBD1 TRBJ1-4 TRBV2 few CASSGGKGGEKLFF TGTGCCAGCAGTGGAGGGAAAGGGGGCGAAAAACTGTTTTTT
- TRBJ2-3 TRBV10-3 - CAISESGGRYPQYF TGTGCCATCAGTGAGTCAGGGGGGAGGTATCCGCAGTATTTT
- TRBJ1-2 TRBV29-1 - CSVVPDALNYGYTF TGCAGCGTTGTCCCTGACGCTTTGAACTATGGCTACACCTTC
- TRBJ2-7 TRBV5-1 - CASSSGVGKSYEQYF TGCGCCAGCAGCTCGGGGGTAGGGAAAAGCTACGAGCAGTACTTC